A single sample is the source of the 14 T cell receptor beta chains below, sequenced in a study of T cells in Graves' hyperthyroidism and ophthalmopathy. The CDR3 regions of TCR beta were amplified from RNA transcripts. The TCR CDR3 first-round RT-PCR relied on the HTBI primer set. TCRdb re-derived calls from the multiplex PCR reads in MiXCR, one entry per CDR3 protein. The sample holds roughly 500,000 distinct CDR3 sequences; roughly 46% are singletons and the top ten take under 20%. Sequenced material: peripheral blood or thyroid tissue (not recorded which). The receptors were gathered from an adult woman with Graves' disease, either hyperthyroidism or ophthalmopathy (not recorded which).

This clonotype was counted ten times or more. This chain connects TRBV12-3 or TRBV12-4 to TRBJ1-1, with 7 bases aligning to TRBD1. This CDR3 has 13 amino acids. V lost 5 bases to trimming and J lost 1 base; unmatched junction nucleotides: 1. The CDR3 loop is CASSQGGNTEAFF. The CDR3 DNA reads TGTGCCAGCAGTCAGGGGGGGAACACTGAAGCTTTCTTT.

This clonotype was seen at least ten times. The chain joins TRBV20-1 to TRBJ2-1; possibly TRBD2 for D (6 bases). V was shortened by 4 bases and J by 0 bases, with 13 bases between the two germline ends. The CDR3 totals 15 residues. Germline assignment: CDR1 DFQATT and CDR2 SNEGSKA (reference sequence). The CDR3 nucleotides are TGCAGTGCTACGTTACTAGCCACCTCCTACAATGAGCAGTTCTTC. Translated: CSATLLATSYNEQFF.

This sequence joins TRBV29-1 and TRBJ2-7, with D possibly matching TRBD2 (5 bases). V gave up 5 bases and J gave up 7 bases, with 15 bases separating them. CDR1 and CDR2 from the germline V gene are SQVTM and ANQGSEA. The CDR3 totals 12 residues. The CDR3 sequence is CSVYGVLREQYF. For the CDR3, the DNA is TGCAGCGTTTACGGGGTTCTGCGGGAGCAGTACTTC.

A remark on this clonotype: The CDR3 carries no conserved terminal phenylalanine or tryptophan, so it likely arises from a read error. It is unclear where the CDR3 begins or ends on the DNA, so no DNA is shown, and the CDR3 is as TCRdb lists it. The V gene is TRBV2, the J gene TRBJ1-4. Inclusive of both ends, the CDR3 amounts to 11 amino acids. CDR1 and CDR2 (germline): SNHLY, FYNNEI. CDR3 sequence reads: CASSGYLKANY.

As for this clonotype: One junction end does not reproduce the germline sequence, and a read error may be involved. The V and J genes are TRBV6-1 and TRBJ2-5; no reliable D call. Germline-derived CDR1 and CDR2 are MNHNS and SASEGT. The CDR3 runs to 16 residues. Here the CDR3 reads CASSTTASVGQGTQYF. The CDR3 DNA sequence: TGTGCCAGCAGTACCACCGCTTCAGTGGGCCAAGGGACCCAGTACTTC.

This chain links TRBV11-2 with TRBJ1-2; D is undetermined. CDR3 length equals 14 residues. Germline CDR1 SGHAT, CDR2 FQNNGV. Trimming removed 0 bases at V and 5 bases at J, with 10 bases between. CDR3 region: CASSLDRKVYGYTF. CDR3 nucleotide sequence: TGTGCCAGCAGCTTAGATCGGAAGGTGTATGGCTACACCTTC.

As concerns this clonotype: A much larger clone is a single base away; this may be a read error. This chain uses TRBV27 with TRBJ1-6; weak D call: TRBD1 (6 bases). This CDR3 comprises 14 residues. In germline, CDR1 is MNHEY, CDR2 SMNVEV (reference sequence). CDR3 nucleotides: TGTGCCAGCATTTTATTGGGGGGGCATTCACCCCTCCACTTT. Translating gives CASILLGGHSPLHF.

This clonotype was found many times. The genes are TRBV12-3 or TRBV12-4 and TRBJ1-1; 7 bases line up with TRBD1. V lost 0 bases to trimming and J lost 5 bases; unmatched junction nucleotides: 6. The CDR3 totals 15 residues. CDR3 nucleotide sequence: TGTGCCAGCAGTTTAGCCTCGACAGGGAGGACTGAAGCTTTCTTT. Its protein is CASSLASTGRTEAFF.

This clonotype has a handful of counts. This may be a read error, as it is one base from a much larger clone. The rearrangement links TRBV4-3 to TRBJ1-3; 8 nucleotides align to TRBD1. CDR3 length equals 15 residues. The V gene's germline CDR1 is LGHNA and CDR2 YSLEER. Written as DNA, the CDR3 is TGCGCCAGCGGCCAAGAAAGGACAGGGAGAGACACCATATATTTT. As protein: CASGQERTGRDTIYF.

The count of this clonotype is one. The V call is TRBV24-1, the J call TRBJ1-2; weak D call: TRBD1 (5 bases). V was cut by 5 bases and J by 7 bases, with 13 bases left in between. The CDR3 contains 13 residues. In germline, CDR1 is KGHDR, CDR2 SFDVKD. CDR3 region: CATSAWDRIGYTF. For the CDR3, the DNA is TGTGCCACCAGTGCCTGGGACCGAATTGGCTACACCTTC.

This clonotype has only one observation. The chain couples TRBV6-5 to TRBJ2-5; 8 positions agree with TRBD1. CDR1 is MNHEY and CDR2 is SVGAGI in the germline V gene. Trimming cost V 4 bases and J 4 bases; bases outside gene matches: 8. The CDR3 loop spans 15 amino acids. DNA for the CDR3: TGTGCCAGCAGTTCGACAGGGGAGGCAGTAGAGACCCAGTACTTC. This gives the protein CASSSTGEAVETQYF.

In this sample, this clonotype turned up many times. V gene TRBV3-1 combines with J gene TRBJ1-1, with D maybe TRBD1 (5 bases). Between the trimmed V and J ends, which lost 2 bases and 5 bases, there was a span of 12 bases. Germline assignment: CDR1 LGHDT and CDR2 YNNKEL (reference sequence). There are 14 residues in the CDR3. The CDR3 reads CASSQQGKGTEAFF. The CDR3 DNA follows: TGTGCCAGCAGCCAACAGGGAAAAGGAACTGAAGCTTTCTTT.

This clonotype was detected ten times or more. This chain connects TRBV10-3 to TRBJ2-7, with 12 positions matching TRBD2. The trim removed 7 bases at V and 1 base at J, leaving 2 bases unmatched. Germline V gene data show CDR1 as ENHRY and CDR2 as SYGVKD. CDR3 length: 14 residues. The CDR3 is CAIKGTSGSYEQYF. DNA of the CDR3: TGTGCCATCAAAGGGACTAGCGGGTCCTACGAGCAGTACTTC.

In this sample, this clonotype turned up a few times. This chain joins TRBV3-1 and TRBJ2-7; D may correspond to TRBD1 or TRBD2 (5 bases each). V was trimmed by 6 bases and J by 1 base, leaving 16 bases between them. Looked up from germline, CDR1 is LGHDT and CDR2 is YNNKEL (reference sequence). The length of the CDR3 is 15 residues. The CDR3 spells CASSLSGTKSYEQYF. As DNA, the CDR3 is TGTGCCAGCAGTCTATCCGGGACCAAGTCCTACGAGCAGTACTTC.